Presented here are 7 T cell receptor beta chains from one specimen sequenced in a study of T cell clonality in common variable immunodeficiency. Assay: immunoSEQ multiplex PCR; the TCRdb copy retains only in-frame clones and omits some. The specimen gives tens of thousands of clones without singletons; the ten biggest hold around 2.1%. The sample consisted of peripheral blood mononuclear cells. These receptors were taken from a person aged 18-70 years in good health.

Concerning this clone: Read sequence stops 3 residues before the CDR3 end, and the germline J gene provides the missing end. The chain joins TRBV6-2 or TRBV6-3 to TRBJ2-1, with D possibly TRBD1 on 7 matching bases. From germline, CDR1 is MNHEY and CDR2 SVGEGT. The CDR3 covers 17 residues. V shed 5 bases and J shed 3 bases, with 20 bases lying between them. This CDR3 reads CASSTPLDREDYNEQFF. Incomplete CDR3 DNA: TGTGCCAGCAGTACCCCCCTCGACAGGGAGGACTACAATGAG.

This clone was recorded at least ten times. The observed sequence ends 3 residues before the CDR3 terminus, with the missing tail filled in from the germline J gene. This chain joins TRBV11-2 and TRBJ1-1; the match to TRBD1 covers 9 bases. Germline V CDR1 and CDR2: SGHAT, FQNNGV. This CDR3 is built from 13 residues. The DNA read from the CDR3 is TGTGCCAGCAGCTTAGGGGGACAGGGAGAA. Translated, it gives CASSLGGQGE. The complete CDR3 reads CASSLGGQGEAFF.

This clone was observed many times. The sequenced CDR3 bases are TGCGCCACCTCATCCCCCGAGGGCACAGATACG. It is translated as CATSSPEGTDT. The full CDR3 reads CATSSPEGTDTQYF. The chain uses TRBV10-1 and TRBJ2-3; the D is unclear. The CDR3 is cut off 3 residues early in the read; its end comes from the germline J gene. The CDR3 totals 14 residues. Trimming stripped 10 bases from V and 1 base from J, with 15 bases between. In germline, CDR1 is WNHNN, CDR2 SYGVQD (reference sequence).

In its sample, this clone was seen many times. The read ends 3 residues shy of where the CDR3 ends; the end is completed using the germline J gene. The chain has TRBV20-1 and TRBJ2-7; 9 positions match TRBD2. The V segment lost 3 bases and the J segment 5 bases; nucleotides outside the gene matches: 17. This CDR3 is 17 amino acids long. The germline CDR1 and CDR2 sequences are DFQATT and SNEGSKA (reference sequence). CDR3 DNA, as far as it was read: TGCAGTGCTAGTACCCGAGGTATAGCGGGAGCGACGAACGAG. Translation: CSASTRGIAGATNE. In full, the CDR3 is CSASTRGIAGATNEQYF.

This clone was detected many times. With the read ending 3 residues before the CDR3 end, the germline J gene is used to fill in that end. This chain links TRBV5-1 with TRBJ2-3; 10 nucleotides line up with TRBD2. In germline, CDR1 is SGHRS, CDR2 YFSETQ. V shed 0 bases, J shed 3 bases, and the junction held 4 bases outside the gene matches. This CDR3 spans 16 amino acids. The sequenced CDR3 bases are TGCGCCAGCAGCTTGGATCGAGCGGGAGGGACAGATACG. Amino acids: CASSLDRAGGTDT. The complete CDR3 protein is CASSLDRAGGTDTQYF.

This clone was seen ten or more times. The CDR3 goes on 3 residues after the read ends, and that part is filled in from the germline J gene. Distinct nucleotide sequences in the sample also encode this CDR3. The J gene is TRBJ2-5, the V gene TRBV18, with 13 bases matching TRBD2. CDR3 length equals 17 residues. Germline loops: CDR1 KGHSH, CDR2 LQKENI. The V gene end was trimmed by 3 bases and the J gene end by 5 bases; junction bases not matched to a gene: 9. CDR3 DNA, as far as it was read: TGTGCCAGCTCACCCCGAGCCTCGACTAGCGGGGGGGAGACC. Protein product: CASSPRASTSGGET. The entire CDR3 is CASSPRASTSGGETQYF.

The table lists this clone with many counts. CDR3 bases read: TGTGCCAGCAGCCTACGACAGGGACCG. Encoded protein: CASSLRQGP. The CDR3 as a whole reads CASSLRQGPQYF. The V gene is TRBV7-2, the J gene TRBJ2-3; 7 bases match TRBD1. Read coverage stops 3 residues before the CDR3 terminus; the germline J gene supplies the remainder. This CDR3 region has 12 residues. Germline CDR1 is SGHTA and CDR2 is FQGNSA.